This T cell receptor (beta chain) originates from a study of Ad26.COV2.S vaccination and SARS-CoV-2 variants. Study-wide background: Each vaccinee took Ad26.COV2.S intramuscularly, once or twice 56 days apart. General study results and limits: With respect to non-spike TCR breadth, vaccine and placebo recipients were similar.

About this clone itself: Its specificity is unknown.

Sequencing was performed with immunoSEQ multiplex PCR; in TCRdb, only in-frame clones are kept and a portion is missing. The sample gives 300,000 to 350,000 clones, 85% to 90% of which show up once; approximately 5% is in the top ten. Sample treatment: some 19 received Ad26.COV2.S at low or high dose, single or two shots; 5 received placebo; per-sample allocation not given. Sampling occurred on day 63 after the first vaccine or placebo injection. The CDR3 loop spans 12 amino acids. The germline V and J ends were trimmed by 7 bases and 6 bases, with 13 bases remaining between them. This chain links TRBV12-3 or TRBV12-4 with TRBJ2-7; D unresolved. This sequence was found in a person aged 18-60 years who received the Ad26.COV2.S COVID-19 vaccine or a placebo. The material was peripheral blood, obtained in a trial of Ad26.COV2.S vaccine versus placebo. The CDR3 is CASKGYNTEQYV. In DNA, the CDR3 is TGTGCCAGCAAGGGATACAATACCGAGCAGTACGTC.